The clone carrying this T cell receptor beta chain was seen only a few times. The data stem from a study of cytomegalovirus exposure and HLA in healthy donors. Use of 60 Vbeta and 13 Jbeta primers characterized the PCR. Repertoires were generated with immunoSEQ multiplex PCR, while TCRdb's copy carries only in-frame clones and drops some. The sample carries roughly 130,000 clones, about 71% recorded once. Per germline, CDR1 SGHVS and CDR2 FNYEAQ. Trimming cost V 6 bases and J 2 bases, with 13 bases left between them. This CDR3 has 15 amino acids. The source of this sequence is a woman aged 60 to 75 in good health and CMV-seropositive. The rearrangement joins TRBV7-6 to TRBJ1-4; tentative D call: TRBD1 (5 bases). Source material: PBMCs. The CDR3 loop is CASSWSGGTNEKLFF. For the CDR3, the DNA is TGTGCCAGCAGTTGGTCCGGGGGTACTAATGAAAAACTGTTTTTT.